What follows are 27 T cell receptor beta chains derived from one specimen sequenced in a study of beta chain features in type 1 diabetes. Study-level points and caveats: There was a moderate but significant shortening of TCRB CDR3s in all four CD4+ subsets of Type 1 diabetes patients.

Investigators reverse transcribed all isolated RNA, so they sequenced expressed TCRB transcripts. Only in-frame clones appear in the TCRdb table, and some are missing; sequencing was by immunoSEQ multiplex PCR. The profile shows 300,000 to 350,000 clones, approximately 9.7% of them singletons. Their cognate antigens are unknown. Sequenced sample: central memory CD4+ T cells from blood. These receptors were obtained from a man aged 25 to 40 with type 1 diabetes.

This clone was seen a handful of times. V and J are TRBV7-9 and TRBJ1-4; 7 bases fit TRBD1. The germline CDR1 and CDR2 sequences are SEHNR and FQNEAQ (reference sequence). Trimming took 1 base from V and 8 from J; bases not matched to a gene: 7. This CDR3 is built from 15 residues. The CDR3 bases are TGTGCCAGCAGCTTAGGACAGGGTAATGAGGAAAAACTGTTTTTT. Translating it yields CASSLGQGNEEKLFF.

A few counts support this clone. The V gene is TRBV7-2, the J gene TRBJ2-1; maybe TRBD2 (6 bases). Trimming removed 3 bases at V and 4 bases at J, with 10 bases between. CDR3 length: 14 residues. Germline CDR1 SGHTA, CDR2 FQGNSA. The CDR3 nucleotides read TGTGCCAGCAGCTTCGACGGGGGATACAATGAGCAGTTCTTC. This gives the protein CASSFDGGYNEQFF.

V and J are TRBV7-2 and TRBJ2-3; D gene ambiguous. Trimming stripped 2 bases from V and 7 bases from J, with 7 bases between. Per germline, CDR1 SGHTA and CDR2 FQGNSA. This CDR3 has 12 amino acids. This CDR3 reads CASSLPRNTQYF. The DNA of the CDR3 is TGTGCCAGCAGCTTACCTCGGAATACGCAGTATTTT.

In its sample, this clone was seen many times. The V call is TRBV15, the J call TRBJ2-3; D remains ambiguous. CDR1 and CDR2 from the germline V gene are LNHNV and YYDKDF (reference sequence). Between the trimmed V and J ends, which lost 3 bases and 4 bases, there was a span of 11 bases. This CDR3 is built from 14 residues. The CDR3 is CATSSSLYADTQYF. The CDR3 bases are TGTGCCACCAGCAGTTCCCTTTACGCAGATACGCAGTATTTT.

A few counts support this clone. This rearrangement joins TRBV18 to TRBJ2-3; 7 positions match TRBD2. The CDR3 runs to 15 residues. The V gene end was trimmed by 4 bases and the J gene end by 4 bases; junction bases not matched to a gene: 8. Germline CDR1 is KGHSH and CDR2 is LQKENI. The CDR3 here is CASSLRWEGPDTQYF. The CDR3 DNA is TGTGCCAGCTCACTTCGATGGGAGGGCCCAGATACGCAGTATTTT.

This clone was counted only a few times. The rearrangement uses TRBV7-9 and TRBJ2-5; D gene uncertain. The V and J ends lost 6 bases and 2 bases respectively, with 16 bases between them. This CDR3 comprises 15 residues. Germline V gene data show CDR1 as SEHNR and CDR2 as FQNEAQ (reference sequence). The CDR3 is CASSRGFMGQETQYF. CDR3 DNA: TGTGCCAGCAGTCGAGGATTTATGGGGCAAGAGACCCAGTACTTC.

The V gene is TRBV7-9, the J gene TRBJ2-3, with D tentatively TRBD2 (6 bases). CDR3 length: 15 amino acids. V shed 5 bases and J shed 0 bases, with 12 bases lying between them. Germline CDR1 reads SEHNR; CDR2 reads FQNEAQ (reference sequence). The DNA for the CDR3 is TGTGCCAGCAGCCTAGGACTACCGAGCACAGATACGCAGTATTTT. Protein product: CASSLGLPSTDTQYF.

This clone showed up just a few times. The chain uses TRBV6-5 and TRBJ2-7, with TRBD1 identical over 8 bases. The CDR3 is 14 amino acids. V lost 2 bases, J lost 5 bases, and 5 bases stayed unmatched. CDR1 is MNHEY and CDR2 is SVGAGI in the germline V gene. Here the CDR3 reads CASSYGGQGHEQYF. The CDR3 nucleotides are TGTGCCAGCAGTTACGGTGGACAGGGCCACGAGCAGTACTTC.

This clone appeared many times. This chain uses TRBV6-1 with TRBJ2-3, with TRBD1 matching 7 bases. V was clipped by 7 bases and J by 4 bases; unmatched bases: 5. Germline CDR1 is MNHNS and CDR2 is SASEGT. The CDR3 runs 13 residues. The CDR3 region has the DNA TGTGCCAGCAAAGAGGGGGCGGCAGATACGCAGTATTTT. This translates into CASKEGAADTQYF.

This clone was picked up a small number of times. CDR3 sequence (DNA): TGTGCCAGCAGTTTTACGGTGAAGGGGAACTATGGCTACACCTTC. It translates to CASSFTVKGNYGYTF. This chain links TRBV28 with TRBJ1-2; D possibly corresponds to TRBD1 (5 bases). The CDR3 extends over 15 amino acids. The V end lost 3 bases, the J end lost 2 bases, and 13 bases lay between the germline ends. CDR1 MDHEN and CDR2 SYDVKM come from the germline V gene.

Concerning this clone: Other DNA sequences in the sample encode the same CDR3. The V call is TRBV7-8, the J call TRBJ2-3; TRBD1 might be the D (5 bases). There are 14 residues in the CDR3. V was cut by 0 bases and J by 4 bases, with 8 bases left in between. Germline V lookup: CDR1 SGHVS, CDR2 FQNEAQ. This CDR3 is CASSLALGADTQYF. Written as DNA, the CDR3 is TGTGCCAGCAGCTTAGCCTTAGGGGCAGATACGCAGTATTTT.

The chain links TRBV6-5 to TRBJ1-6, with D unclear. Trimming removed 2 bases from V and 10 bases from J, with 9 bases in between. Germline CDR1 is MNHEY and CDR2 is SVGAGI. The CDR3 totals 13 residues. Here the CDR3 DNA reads TGTGCCAGCAGTTACAATGGTCGGTCACCCCTCCACTTT. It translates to CASSYNGRSPLHF.

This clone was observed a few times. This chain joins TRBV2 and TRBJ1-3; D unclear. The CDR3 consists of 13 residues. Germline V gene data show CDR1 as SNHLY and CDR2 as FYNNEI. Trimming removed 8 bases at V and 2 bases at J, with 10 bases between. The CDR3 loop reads CASCVGTGNTIYF. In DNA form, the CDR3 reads TGTGCCAGCTGTGTGGGGACTGGAAACACCATATATTTT. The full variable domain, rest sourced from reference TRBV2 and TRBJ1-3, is EPEVTQTPSHQVTQMGQEVILRCVPISNHLYFYWYRQILGQKVEFLVSFYNNEISEKSEIFDDQFSVERPDGSNFTLKIRSTKLEDSAMYFCASCVGTGNTIYFGEGSWLTVV.

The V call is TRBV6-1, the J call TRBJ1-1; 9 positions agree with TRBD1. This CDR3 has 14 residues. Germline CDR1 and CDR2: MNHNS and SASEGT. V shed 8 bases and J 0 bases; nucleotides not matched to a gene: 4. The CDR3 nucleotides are TGTGCCAGCCGGGACAGGGACATGAACACTGAAGCTTTCTTT. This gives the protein CASRDRDMNTEAFF.

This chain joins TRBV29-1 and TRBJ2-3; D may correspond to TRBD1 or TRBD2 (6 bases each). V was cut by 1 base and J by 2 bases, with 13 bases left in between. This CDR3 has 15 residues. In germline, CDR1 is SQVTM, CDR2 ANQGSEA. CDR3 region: CSVEGVRGLTDTQYF. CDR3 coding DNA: TGCAGCGTTGAAGGGGTCAGGGGACTCACAGATACGCAGTATTTT.

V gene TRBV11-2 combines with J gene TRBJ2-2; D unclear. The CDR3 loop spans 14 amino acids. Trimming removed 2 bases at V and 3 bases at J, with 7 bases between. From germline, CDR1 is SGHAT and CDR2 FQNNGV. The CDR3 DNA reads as TGTGCCAGCAGCTTACGGGCCGACACCGGGGAGCTGTTTTTT. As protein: CASSLRADTGELFF. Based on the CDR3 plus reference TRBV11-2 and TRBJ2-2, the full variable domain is EAGVAQSPRYKIIEKRQSVAFWCNPISGHATLYWYQQILGQGPKLLIQFQNNGVVDDSQLPKDRFSAERLKGVDSTLKIQPAKLEDSAVYLCASSLRADTGELFFGEGSRLTVL.

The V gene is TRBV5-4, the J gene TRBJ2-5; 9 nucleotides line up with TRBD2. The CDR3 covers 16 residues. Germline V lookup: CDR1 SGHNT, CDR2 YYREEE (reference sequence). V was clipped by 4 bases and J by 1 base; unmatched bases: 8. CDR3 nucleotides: TGTGCCAGCAGCCCCCTACTAGCGGGCGGCCAAGAGACCCAGTACTTC. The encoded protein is CASSPLLAGGQETQYF.

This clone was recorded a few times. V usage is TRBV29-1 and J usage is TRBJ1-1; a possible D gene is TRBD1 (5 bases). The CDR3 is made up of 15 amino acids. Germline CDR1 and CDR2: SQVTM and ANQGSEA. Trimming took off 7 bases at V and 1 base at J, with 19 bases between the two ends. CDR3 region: CSGGPLSFQNTEAFF. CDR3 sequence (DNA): TGCAGCGGGGGACCGCTCTCTTTTCAGAACACTGAAGCTTTCTTT.

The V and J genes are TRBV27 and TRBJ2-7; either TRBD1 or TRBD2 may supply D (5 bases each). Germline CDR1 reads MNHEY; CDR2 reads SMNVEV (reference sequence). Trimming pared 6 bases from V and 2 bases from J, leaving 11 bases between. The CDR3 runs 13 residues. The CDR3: CASRGDGPYEQYF. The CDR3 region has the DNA TGTGCCAGCAGGGGGGACGGCCCCTACGAGCAGTACTTC.

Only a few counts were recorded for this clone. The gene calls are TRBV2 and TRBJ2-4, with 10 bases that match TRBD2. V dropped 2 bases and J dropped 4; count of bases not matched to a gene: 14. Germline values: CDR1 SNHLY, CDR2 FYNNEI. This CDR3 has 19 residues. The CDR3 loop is CASSERVGLAGAGKNIQYF. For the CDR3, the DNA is TGTGCCAGCAGTGAACGGGTGGGGCTAGCGGGGGCCGGGAAAAACATTCAGTACTTC.

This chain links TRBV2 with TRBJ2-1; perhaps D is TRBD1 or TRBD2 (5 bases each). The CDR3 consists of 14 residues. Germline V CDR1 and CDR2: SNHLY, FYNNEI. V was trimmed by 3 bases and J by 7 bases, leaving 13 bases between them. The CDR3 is CASSDRVERNEQFF. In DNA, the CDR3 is TGTGCCAGCAGTGACAGGGTGGAGCGGAATGAGCAGTTCTTC.

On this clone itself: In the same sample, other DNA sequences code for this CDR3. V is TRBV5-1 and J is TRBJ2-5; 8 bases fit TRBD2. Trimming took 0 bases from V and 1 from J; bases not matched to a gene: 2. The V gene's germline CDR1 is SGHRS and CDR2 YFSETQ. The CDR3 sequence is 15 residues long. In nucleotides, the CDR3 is TGCGCCAGCAGCTTGGGCGGGGGGCGCCAAGAGACCCAGTACTTC. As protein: CASSLGGGRQETQYF.

CDR3 DNA sequence: TGTGCCAGCAGTTCCCGCTCTTACCAGGGGACCTCCCCCTATGGCTACACCTTC. Its protein product is CASSSRSYQGTSPYGYTF. This chain joins TRBV28 and TRBJ1-2, with D perhaps matching TRBD1 (6 bases). Trimming took off 4 bases at V and 4 bases at J, with 25 bases between the two ends. Germline lookup yields CDR1 MDHEN and CDR2 SYDVKM. The CDR3 spans 18 residues.

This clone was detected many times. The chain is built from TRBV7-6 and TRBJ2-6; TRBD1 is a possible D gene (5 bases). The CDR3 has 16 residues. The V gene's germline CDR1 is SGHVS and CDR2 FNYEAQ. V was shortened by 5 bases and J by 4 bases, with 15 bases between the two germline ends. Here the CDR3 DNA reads TGTGCCAGCAGCCTTGACAGCCTGGCCGGGGCCAACGTCCTGACTTTC. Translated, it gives CASSLDSLAGANVLTF.

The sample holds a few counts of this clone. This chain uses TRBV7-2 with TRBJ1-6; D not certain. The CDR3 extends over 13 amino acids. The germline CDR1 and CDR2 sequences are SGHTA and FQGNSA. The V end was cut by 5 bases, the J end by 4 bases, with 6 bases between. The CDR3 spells CASSQLYNSPLHF. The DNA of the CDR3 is TGTGCCAGCAGCCAACTTTATAATTCACCCCTCCACTTT.

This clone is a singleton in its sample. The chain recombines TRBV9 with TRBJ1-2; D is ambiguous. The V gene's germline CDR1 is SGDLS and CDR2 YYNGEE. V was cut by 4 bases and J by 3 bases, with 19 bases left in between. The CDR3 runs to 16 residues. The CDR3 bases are TGTGCCAGCAGCCCCCGCCTGTCAGCAGGAGACTATGGCTACACCTTC. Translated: CASSPRLSAGDYGYTF.

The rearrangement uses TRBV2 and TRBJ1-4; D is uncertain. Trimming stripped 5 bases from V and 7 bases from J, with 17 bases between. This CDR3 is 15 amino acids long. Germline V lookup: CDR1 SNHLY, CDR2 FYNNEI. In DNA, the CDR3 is TGTGCCAGCAGTTCCGGCCTGCTTGTCAGTGAAAAACTGTTTTTT. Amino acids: CASSSGLLVSEKLFF.